What follows are 10 T cell receptor beta chains derived from one specimen sequenced in a study of blood T cell repertoires in COVID-19. Assay: immunoSEQ multiplex PCR; the TCRdb copy retains only in-frame clones and omits some. The sample lists about 220,000 clones; approximately 82% were seen once. Sequencing input: peripheral blood. These receptors all stem from a man aged 50 to 59 with active or convalescent COVID-19.

This clone appeared a single time. As DNA, the CDR3 is TGTGCCACCAGCAGAGTCGGCAGGTCAGGCGAGCAGTACTTC. Translated: CATSRVGRSGEQYF. The rearrangement links TRBV15 to TRBJ2-7; D unclear. This CDR3 has 14 residues. Germline CDR1 reads LNHNV; CDR2 reads YYDKDF (reference sequence). Trimming stripped 1 base from V and 6 bases from J, with 13 bases between.

This chain joins TRBV9 and TRBJ2-3; 9 bases fit TRBD1. Unmatched junction bases numbered 7, after V lost 4 bases and J lost 4 bases. The CDR3 sequence is 15 residues long. Germline V gene data show CDR1 as SGDLS and CDR2 as YYNGEE. The DNA of the CDR3 is TGTGCCAGCAGCTCCCGGGACAGGGCCCCAGATACGCAGTATTTT. Translating gives CASSSRDRAPDTQYF.

The chain has TRBV18 and TRBJ1-5; D uncertain. Trimming stripped 0 bases from V and 5 bases from J, with 8 bases between. The CDR3 sequence is 14 residues long. CDR1 and CDR2 (germline): KGHSH, LQKENI. The DNA of the CDR3 is TGTGCCAGCTCACCACCTAATAATTATCAGCCCCAGCATTTT. Amino acid sequence: CASSPPNNYQPQHF.

The chain uses TRBV9 and TRBJ1-3; D is possibly TRBD1 (5 bases). The CDR3 runs to 14 residues. The germline V gene encodes CDR1 SGDLS and CDR2 YYNGEE. The V gene lost 4 bases and the J gene lost 0 bases, with 8 bases spanning the gap. The CDR3 protein is CASSPTVSGNTIYF. The DNA for the CDR3 is TGTGCCAGCAGCCCGACAGTCTCTGGAAACACCATATATTTT.

This clone was recorded a few times. The rearrangement joins TRBV5-1 to TRBJ2-3, with D tentatively TRBD2 (6 bases). Germline assignment: CDR1 SGHRS and CDR2 YFSETQ. V lost 0 bases and J lost 6, with 14 bases in between. The CDR3 consists of 15 residues. The CDR3 bases are TGCGCCAGCAGCTTGGCAGGCGGGACTGGTGATACGCAGTATTTT. Its protein is CASSLAGGTGDTQYF.

The chain links TRBV4-1 to TRBJ1-2, with unresolved D. CDR1 and CDR2 from the germline V gene are MGHRA and YSYEKL. The CDR3 is made up of 16 amino acids. Between the trimmed V and J ends, which lost 1 base and 8 bases, there was a span of 20 bases. CDR3 loop: CASSQGPGVFMGGYTF. The CDR3 bases are TGCGCCAGCAGCCAAGGACCCGGGGTATTTATGGGGGGCTACACCTTC.

The chain employs TRBV25-1 and TRBJ2-1, with D perhaps TRBD2 (7 bases). Trimming took 2 bases from V and 8 from J, leaving 13 bases between them. The germline V gene encodes CDR1 MGHDK and CDR2 SYGVNS. The CDR3 spans 14 residues. The DNA of the CDR3 is TGTGCCAGCAGTGAAAGGGGGGGGCGAGATGAGCAGTTCTTC. It codes for CASSERGGRDEQFF.

The V gene is TRBV2, the J gene TRBJ2-2, with 9 bases matching TRBD1. Looked up from germline, CDR1 is SNHLY and CDR2 is FYNNEI. J gave up 6 bases and V 8 bases, and 4 bases lay outside the gene matches. CDR3 length: 13 residues. CDR3 DNA sequence: TGTGCCAGCGGGACAGGGCTATCCGGGGAGCTGTTTTTT. It translates to CASGTGLSGELFF.

The V gene is TRBV5-6, the J gene TRBJ2-7; a weak D match, TRBD2 (6 bases). Germline-derived CDR1 and CDR2 are SGHDT and YYEEEE. Trimming took off 0 bases at V and 5 bases at J, with 12 bases between the two ends. This CDR3 is built from 14 residues. Here the CDR3 reads CASSLGPLADEQYV. Written as DNA, the CDR3 is TGTGCCAGCAGCTTGGGGCCGTTAGCGGACGAGCAGTACGTC.

The J gene is TRBJ1-5, the V gene TRBV27; the match to TRBD1 covers 9 bases. The CDR3 is 13 residues long. Looked up from germline, CDR1 is MNHEY and CDR2 is SMNVEV (reference sequence). J lost 7 bases, V lost 6 bases, and 4 bases had no gene match. CDR3 amino acids: CASRQGASQPQHF. In DNA form, the CDR3 reads TGTGCCAGCAGACAGGGGGCGTCCCAGCCCCAGCATTTT.